Listed here are 2 T cell receptor beta chains from one sample, sequenced in a study of tumor and adjacent non-tumor tissue in lung cancer. The library came from three nested PCR rounds adapted from ARM-PCR protocols. Using its own MiXCR run on the multiplex PCR reads, TCRdb lists one record per CDR3 protein. The sample carries more than 85,000 distinct CDR3 sequences, roughly three fifths recorded once. This sample's RNA came from whole unsorted tissue. This non-tumor lung sample came from over 3 cm beyond the tumor edge. The sequenced material came from distant non-tumor lung tissue. These receptors were collected from a man between 60 and 75 years old with non-small cell lung cancer.

Written as DNA, the CDR3 is TGTGCCAGCAGCTCAAATCCCAAGGGACTAGCAATCCCCTACGAGCAGTACTTC. This encodes CASSSNPKGLAIPYEQYF. The chain recombines TRBV5-6 with TRBJ2-7; 9 bases agree with TRBD2. The CDR3 loop spans 18 amino acids. In germline, CDR1 is SGHDT, CDR2 YYEEEE. J was trimmed by 2 bases and V by 3 bases; bases with no gene match: 15.

Comments on this clonotype: A much larger clone is a single base away; this may be a read error. V and J are TRBV6-5 and TRBJ1-4; 10 bases line up with TRBD1. The CDR3 is made up of 14 amino acids. Germline values: CDR1 MNHEY, CDR2 SVGAGI. The CDR3 nucleotides are TGTGCCAGCGGTTACGGACAGGGGGGGGAAAAACTGTTTTTT. Translation: CASGYGQGGEKLFF.